Listed below are T cell receptor beta chains from one sample, sequenced in a study of T cell repertoires in cytomegalovirus infection. TCRdb processed the reads anew with MiXCR; each CDR3 protein has one entry. The table includes roughly 500,000 distinct CDR3 sequences, roughly 12% detected once. Sequences were obtained from PBMCs. The receptors here all came from a human donor in good health (CMV status not recorded). Some clones in this sample may be carry-over from other donors' samples. Both conserved end residues are part of each CDR3. The D gene is left open where the match is weak. The listing skips clone size in some rows; elsewhere it reads once, few, many or a size class.

CSARGVYLSYNEQFF	TGCAGTGCTAGAGGGGTTTACCTCTCCTACAATGAGCAGTTCTTC	TRBV20-1	many	TRBJ2-1	15	.
CSASSPDREYRGNEKLFF	TGCAGTGCTAGTTCTCCGGACAGGGAGTATCGGGGTAATGAAAAACTGTTTTTT	TRBV20-1	many	TRBJ1-4	18	TRBD1
CASSLELGSYNEQFF	TGTGCCAGCAGCTTAGAACTAGGGTCCTACAATGAGCAGTTCTTC	TRBV7-9	many	TRBJ2-1	15	.
CASSLGGQGDEKLFF	TGTGCCAGCAGCTTAGGGGGACAGGGGGACGAAAAACTGTTTTTT	TRBV7-9	many	TRBJ1-4	15	TRBD1
CASSEVGPGELFF	TGTGCCAGCAGCGAGGTTGGCCCCGGGGAGCTGTTTTTT	TRBV28	.	TRBJ2-2	13	.
CSVGEGRGYEQYF	TGCAGCGTTGGAGAAGGCAGGGGATACGAGCAGTACTTC	TRBV29-1	few	TRBJ2-7	13	.
CASSPPGSLGEKLFF	TGTGCCAGCAGCCCCCCAGGAAGTTTGGGAGAAAAACTGTTTTTT	TRBV6-5	few	TRBJ1-4	15	.
CSAVPPVNEQFF	TGCAGTGCCGTTCCCCCGGTTAATGAGCAGTTCTTC	TRBV20-1	few	TRBJ2-1	12	.
CASLVGGGGYADTQYF	TGTGCCAGCCTAGTGGGGGGGGGGGGATACGCAGATACGCAGTATTTT	TRBV2	few	TRBJ2-3	16	TRBD2
CASSSGELYNEQFF	TGTGCCAGCAGCTCCGGGGAACTATACAATGAGCAGTTCTTC	TRBV5-8	few	TRBJ2-1	14	.